This is a list of T cell receptor beta chains from one sample in a study of T cell responses to AZD1222 COVID-19 vaccine. Generated by immunoSEQ multiplex PCR, the TCRdb table keeps only in-frame clones and is missing some. The sample includes under 200,000 clones, 85% to 90% of them seen just once. Specimen: peripheral blood, collected 28 days after the second AZD1222 dose. These receptor sequences come from an adult who received the AZD1222 COVID-19 vaccine. Each CDR3 is given with its conserved first and last residue. Fields, in order: clone size, V gene, D gene, J gene, CDR3 DNA, CDR3 protein. D genes are given only for firm matches. The listing skips clone size in some rows; elsewhere it reads once, few, many or a size class.

clone size: -
V gene: TRBV19
D gene: -
J gene: TRBJ2-7
CDR3 DNA: TGTGCCAGTCGGAGGGGCTACGAGCAGTACTTC
CDR3 protein: CASRRGYEQYF

clone size: few
V gene: TRBV5-1
D gene: -
J gene: TRBJ2-6
CDR3 DNA: TGCGCCAGCAGCGGTACAGGGAGCTCTGGGGCCAACGTCCTGACTTTC
CDR3 protein: CASSGTGSSGANVLTF

clone size: once
V gene: TRBV19
D gene: -
J gene: TRBJ2-3
CDR3 DNA: TGTGCCAGTAGTATGGTCAATCGCAGAAGCACAGATACGCAGTATTTT
CDR3 protein: CASSMVNRRSTDTQYF

clone size: -
V gene: TRBV9
D gene: TRBD2
J gene: TRBJ2-1
CDR3 DNA: TGTGCCAGCAGCGTATCACGGACTAGCGGGATTGAGCAGTTCTTC
CDR3 protein: CASSVSRTSGIEQFF

clone size: -
V gene: TRBV7-8
D gene: -
J gene: TRBJ1-3
CDR3 DNA: TGTGCCAGCAGCTTACAGAGCTCTGGAAACACCATATATTTT
CDR3 protein: CASSLQSSGNTIYF

clone size: -
V gene: TRBV18
D gene: TRBD2
J gene: TRBJ2-3
CDR3 DNA: TGTGCCAGCTCACTGGAGACTAGCGGGAGGGCCACAGATACGCAGTATTTT
CDR3 protein: CASSLETSGRATDTQYF

clone size: -
V gene: TRBV30
D gene: TRBD2
J gene: TRBJ2-7
CDR3 DNA: TGTGCCTGGAGTGCTAGCGGGAGGGTCCACGAGCAGTACTTC
CDR3 protein: CAWSASGRVHEQYF

clone size: -
V gene: TRBV15
D gene: -
J gene: TRBJ2-1
CDR3 DNA: TGTGCCACCAGCAGAGACCGACGGGGCCTATCGGGGGAGCAGTTCTTC
CDR3 protein: CATSRDRRGLSGEQFF

clone size: -
V gene: TRBV4-2
D gene: -
J gene: TRBJ1-6
CDR3 DNA: TGTGCCAGCAGCCAATCGGACAGCGGGAATTCACCCCTCCACTTT
CDR3 protein: CASSQSDSGNSPLHF

clone size: -
V gene: TRBV19
D gene: -
J gene: TRBJ1-5
CDR3 DNA: TGTGCCACCCGACCGAGGCCAGGGGACAATCAGCCCCAGCATTTT
CDR3 protein: CATRPRPGDNQPQHF

clone size: -
V gene: TRBV5-4
D gene: TRBD2
J gene: TRBJ2-7
CDR3 DNA: TGTGCCAGCAGCTTCGGGGGGTACGAGCAGTACTTC
CDR3 protein: CASSFGGYEQYF

clone size: -
V gene: TRBV5-1
D gene: TRBD1
J gene: TRBJ2-2
CDR3 DNA: TGCGCCAGCAGTGGACAGGGCAACACCGGGGAGCTGTTTTTT
CDR3 protein: CASSGQGNTGELFF

clone size: -
V gene: TRBV2
D gene: TRBD1
J gene: TRBJ1-2
CDR3 DNA: TGTGCCAGCAGAGACAGGGGGCTCGGTGGCTACACCTTC
CDR3 protein: CASRDRGLGGYTF

clone size: -
V gene: TRBV19
D gene: -
J gene: TRBJ2-5
CDR3 DNA: TGTGCCCCCCGGGCAGGGCGTCGAGAGACCCAGTACTTC
CDR3 protein: CAPRAGRRETQYF

clone size: -
V gene: TRBV18
D gene: -
J gene: TRBJ1-6
CDR3 DNA: TGTGCCAGCTCACCGGGGAGGGGGGATTCACCCCTCCACTTT
CDR3 protein: CASSPGRGDSPLHF

clone size: -
V gene: TRBV10-2
D gene: TRBD1
J gene: TRBJ2-7
CDR3 DNA: TGCGCCAGCAGGGACAGGGGGCGGAGGTACGAGCAGTACTTC
CDR3 protein: CASRDRGRRYEQYF

clone size: -
V gene: TRBV6-2/TRBV6-3
D gene: TRBD2
J gene: TRBJ2-7
CDR3 DNA: TGTGCCAGCACCCCCCCGACTAGCGGCCCCTACGAGCAGTACTTC
CDR3 protein: CASTPPTSGPYEQYF

clone size: -
V gene: TRBV28
D gene: TRBD1
J gene: TRBJ2-5
CDR3 DNA: TGTGCCAGCAGTTTAGTCGACAGGGAAGAGACCCAGTACTTC
CDR3 protein: CASSLVDREETQYF

clone size: -
V gene: TRBV2
D gene: TRBD2
J gene: TRBJ2-5
CDR3 DNA: TGTGCCACCGGGACTAGCGGTGAGACCCAGTACTTC
CDR3 protein: CATGTSGETQYF

clone size: few
V gene: TRBV19
D gene: TRBD1
J gene: TRBJ2-7
CDR3 DNA: TGTGCCAGTAGCCTGGACAGGGGGATAGGCGGGAGGTCCCGTGGCGAGCAGTACTTC
CDR3 protein: CASSLDRGIGGRSRGEQYF

clone size: -
V gene: TRBV28
D gene: -
J gene: TRBJ2-1
CDR3 DNA: TGTGCCAGCACCCGTGGCCGTTGGATAAACAATGAGCAGTTCTTC
CDR3 protein: CASTRGRWINNEQFF

clone size: -
V gene: TRBV15
D gene: TRBD2
J gene: TRBJ2-7
CDR3 DNA: TGTGCCACCAGCAGAGGACTAGCGGACCACTACGAGCAGTACTTC
CDR3 protein: CATSRGLADHYEQYF

clone size: -
V gene: TRBV19
D gene: -
J gene: TRBJ1-1
CDR3 DNA: TGTGCCAGTAGTATTTTCGGAAGTACCAACACTGAAGCTTTCTTT
CDR3 protein: CASSIFGSTNTEAFF

clone size: -
V gene: TRBV19
D gene: -
J gene: TRBJ2-7
CDR3 DNA: TGTGCCAGTAGACCGTTGGACAGGGAGGGCGAGCAGTACTTC
CDR3 protein: CASRPLDREGEQYF

clone size: -
V gene: TRBV19
D gene: -
J gene: TRBJ2-2
CDR3 DNA: TGTGCCAGTAGTCCTTTCGAGGCCGGGGAGCTGTTTTTT
CDR3 protein: CASSPFEAGELFF

clone size: -
V gene: TRBV7-9
D gene: TRBD1
J gene: TRBJ1-5
CDR3 DNA: TGTGCCAGCAGCCCGGGACAGGGGGCGACCCAGCCCCAGCATTTT
CDR3 protein: CASSPGQGATQPQHF

clone size: once
V gene: TRBV24-1
D gene: TRBD2
J gene: TRBJ2-1
CDR3 DNA: TGTGCCACCAGTGATTTGACTAGCGGCTCCTACAATGAGCAGTTCTTC
CDR3 protein: CATSDLTSGSYNEQFF

clone size: few
V gene: TRBV7-9
D gene: TRBD2
J gene: TRBJ2-7
CDR3 DNA: TGTGCCAGCAGCCGATTTAGCGGGAGCTCCTACGAGCAGTACTTC
CDR3 protein: CASSRFSGSSYEQYF

clone size: -
V gene: TRBV7-9
D gene: -
J gene: TRBJ1-5
CDR3 DNA: TGTGCCAGCAGCCGAGGCTTGGGCAATCAGCCCCAGCATTTT
CDR3 protein: CASSRGLGNQPQHF

clone size: few
V gene: TRBV27
D gene: -
J gene: TRBJ1-3
CDR3 DNA: TGTGCCAGCATGTCCCAGATGCAAGGAAACACCATATATTTT
CDR3 protein: CASMSQMQGNTIYF

clone size: -
V gene: TRBV5-4
D gene: -
J gene: TRBJ2-1
CDR3 DNA: TGTGCCAGCAGCTTGCAATACAATGAGCAGTTCTTC
CDR3 protein: CASSLQYNEQFF

clone size: few
V gene: TRBV5-4
D gene: TRBD2
J gene: TRBJ2-1
CDR3 DNA: TGTGCCAGCAGTACTGGACTAGCGGCCAATGAGCAGTTCTTC
CDR3 protein: CASSTGLAANEQFF

clone size: -
V gene: TRBV10-3
D gene: -
J gene: TRBJ2-7
CDR3 DNA: TGTGCCATCCGGGACGCGGCCTACGAGCAGTACTTC
CDR3 protein: CAIRDAAYEQYF

clone size: -
V gene: TRBV7-9
D gene: TRBD2
J gene: TRBJ2-1
CDR3 DNA: TGTGCCAGCAGCTTAGTAGCGGGAGTCTACAATGAGCAGTTCTTC
CDR3 protein: CASSLVAGVYNEQFF

clone size: -
V gene: TRBV28
D gene: TRBD2
J gene: TRBJ2-7
CDR3 DNA: TGTGCCAGCAGTTTATTAGCAATTGGACTAGCGGTTTCCTACGAGCAGTACTTC
CDR3 protein: CASSLLAIGLAVSYEQYF